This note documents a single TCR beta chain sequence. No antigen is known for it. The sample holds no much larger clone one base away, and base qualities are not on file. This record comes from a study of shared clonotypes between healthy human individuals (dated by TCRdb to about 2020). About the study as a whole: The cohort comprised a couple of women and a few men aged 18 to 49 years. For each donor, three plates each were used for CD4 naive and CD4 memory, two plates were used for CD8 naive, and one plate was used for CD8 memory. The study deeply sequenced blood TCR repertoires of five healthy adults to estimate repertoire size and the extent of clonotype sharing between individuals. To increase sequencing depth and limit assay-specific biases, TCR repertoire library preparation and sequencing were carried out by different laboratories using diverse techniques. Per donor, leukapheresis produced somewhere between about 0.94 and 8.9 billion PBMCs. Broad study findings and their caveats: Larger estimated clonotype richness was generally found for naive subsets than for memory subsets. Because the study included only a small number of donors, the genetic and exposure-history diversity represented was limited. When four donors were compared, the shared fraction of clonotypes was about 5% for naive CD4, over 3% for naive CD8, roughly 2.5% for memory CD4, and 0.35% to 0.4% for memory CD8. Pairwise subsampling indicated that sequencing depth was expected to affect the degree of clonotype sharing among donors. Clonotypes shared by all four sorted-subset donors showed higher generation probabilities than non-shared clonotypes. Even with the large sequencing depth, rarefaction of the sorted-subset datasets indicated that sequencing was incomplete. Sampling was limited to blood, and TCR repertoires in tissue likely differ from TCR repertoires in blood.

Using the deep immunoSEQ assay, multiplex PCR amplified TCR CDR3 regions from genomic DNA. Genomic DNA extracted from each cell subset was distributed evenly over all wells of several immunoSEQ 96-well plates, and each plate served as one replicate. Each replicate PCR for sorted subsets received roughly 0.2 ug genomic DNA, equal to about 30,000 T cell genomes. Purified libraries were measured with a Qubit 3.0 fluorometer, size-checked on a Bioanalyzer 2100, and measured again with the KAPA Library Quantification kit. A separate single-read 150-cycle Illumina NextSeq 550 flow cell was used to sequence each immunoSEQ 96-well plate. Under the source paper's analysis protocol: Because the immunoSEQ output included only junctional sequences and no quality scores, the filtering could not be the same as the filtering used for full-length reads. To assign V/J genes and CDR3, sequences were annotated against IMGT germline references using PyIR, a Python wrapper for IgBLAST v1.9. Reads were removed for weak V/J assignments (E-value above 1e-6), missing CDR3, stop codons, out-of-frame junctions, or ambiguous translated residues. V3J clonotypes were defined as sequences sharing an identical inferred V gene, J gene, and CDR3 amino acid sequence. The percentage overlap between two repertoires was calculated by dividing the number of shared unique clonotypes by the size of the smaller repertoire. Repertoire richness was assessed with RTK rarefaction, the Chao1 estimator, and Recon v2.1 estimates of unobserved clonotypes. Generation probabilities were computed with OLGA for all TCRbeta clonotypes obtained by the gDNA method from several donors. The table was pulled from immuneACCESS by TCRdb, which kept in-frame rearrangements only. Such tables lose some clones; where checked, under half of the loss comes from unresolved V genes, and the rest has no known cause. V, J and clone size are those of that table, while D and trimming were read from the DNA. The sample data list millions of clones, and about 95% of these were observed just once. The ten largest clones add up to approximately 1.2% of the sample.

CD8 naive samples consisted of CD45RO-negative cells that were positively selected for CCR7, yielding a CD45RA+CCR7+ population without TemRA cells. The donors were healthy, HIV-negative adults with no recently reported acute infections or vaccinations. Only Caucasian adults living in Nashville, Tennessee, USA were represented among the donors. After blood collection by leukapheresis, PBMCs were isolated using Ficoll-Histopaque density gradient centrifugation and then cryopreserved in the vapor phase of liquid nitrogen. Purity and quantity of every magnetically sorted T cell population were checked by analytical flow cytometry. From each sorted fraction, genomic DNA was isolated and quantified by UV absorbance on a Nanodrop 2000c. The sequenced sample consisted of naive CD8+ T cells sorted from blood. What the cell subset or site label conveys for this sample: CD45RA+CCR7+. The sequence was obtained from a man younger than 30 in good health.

The DNA sequence reads TGCGCCAGCAGCCAAGATTTATCCAGCGGGGGTGAGCAGTACTTC. It translates to CASSQDLSSGGEQYF. Recombination linked TRBV4-3 to TRBJ2-7; TRBD2 fits 8 bases in the junction. From a lookup of the germline V gene, CDR1 and CDR2 are LGHNA and YSLEER. The CDR3, cysteine through phenylalanine, is 15 amino acids long. Only the CDR3 DNA stays, 45 bases, in frame from base 1. Trimming leaves V shorter by 0 bases and J shorter by 7 bases, with the junction holding 8 bases beyond the gene matches.